This TCR beta chain appears in the sequencing data of a study of blood T cells in healthy people across ages. A second PCR, run for about 6 to 11 cycles, used a sample-barcoded 5' primer plus a J-beta primer mix. Via MiXCR, TCRdb re-called the 5' RACE reads, giving one row per CDR3 protein. The table includes roughly 680,000 distinct CDR3 sequences, around 48% detected once. To note about this clonotype: Antigen unknown.

The CDR3 contains 15 residues. V dropped 1 base and J dropped 4 bases, with 11 bases sitting between them. The V gene's germline CDR1 is KGHSH and CDR2 LQKENI. Findings and caveats of the study: Estimated diversity that came from one million T cells was considered an underestimate.

What was sequenced was blood. The receptor comes from a woman aged 60-75 years in good health. This chain connects TRBV18 to TRBJ1-5; no clear D. In DNA, the CDR3 is TGTGCCAGCTCACCACTAATGTTGCGAAATCAGCCCCAGCATTTT. It codes for CASSPLMLRNQPQHF.